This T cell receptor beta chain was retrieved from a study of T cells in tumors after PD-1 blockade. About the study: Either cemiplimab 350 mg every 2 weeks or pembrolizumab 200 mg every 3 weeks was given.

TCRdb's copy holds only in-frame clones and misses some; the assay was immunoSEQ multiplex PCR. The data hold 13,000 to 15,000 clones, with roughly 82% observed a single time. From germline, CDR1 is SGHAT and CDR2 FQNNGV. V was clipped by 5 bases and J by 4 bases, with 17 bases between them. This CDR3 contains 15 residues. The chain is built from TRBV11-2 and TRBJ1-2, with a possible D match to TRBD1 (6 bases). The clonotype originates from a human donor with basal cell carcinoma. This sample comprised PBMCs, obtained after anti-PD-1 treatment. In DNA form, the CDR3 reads TGTGCCAGCAGCCGACCACAGGGAGGGCTCTATGGCTACACCTTC. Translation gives CASSRPQGGLYGYTF.